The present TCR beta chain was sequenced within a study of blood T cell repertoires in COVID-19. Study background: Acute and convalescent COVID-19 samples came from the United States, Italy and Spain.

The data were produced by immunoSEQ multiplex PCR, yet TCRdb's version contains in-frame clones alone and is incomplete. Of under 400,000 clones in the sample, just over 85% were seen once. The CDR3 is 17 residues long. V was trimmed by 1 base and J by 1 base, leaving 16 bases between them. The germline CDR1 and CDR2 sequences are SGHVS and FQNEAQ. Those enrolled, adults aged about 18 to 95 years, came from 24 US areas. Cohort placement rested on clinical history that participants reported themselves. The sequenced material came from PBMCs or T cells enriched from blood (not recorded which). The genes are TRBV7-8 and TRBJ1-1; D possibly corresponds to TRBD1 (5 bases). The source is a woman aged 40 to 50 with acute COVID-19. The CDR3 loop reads CASSLGEWVGQNTEAFF. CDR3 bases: TGTGCCAGCAGCTTAGGCGAGTGGGTAGGACAGAACACTGAAGCTTTCTTT.